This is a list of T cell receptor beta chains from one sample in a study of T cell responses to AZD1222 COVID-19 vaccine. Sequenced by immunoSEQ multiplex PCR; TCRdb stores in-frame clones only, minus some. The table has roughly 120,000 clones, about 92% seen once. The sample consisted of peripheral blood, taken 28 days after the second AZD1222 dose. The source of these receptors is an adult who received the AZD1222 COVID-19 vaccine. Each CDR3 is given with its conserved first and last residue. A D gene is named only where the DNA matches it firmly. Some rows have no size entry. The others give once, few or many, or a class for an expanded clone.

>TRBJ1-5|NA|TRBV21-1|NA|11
TGTGCCAGCAGCAAGAATCAGCCCCAGCATTTT
CASSKNQPQHF
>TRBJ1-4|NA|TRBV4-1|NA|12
TGCGCCAGCAGCCAAGTTGTTGAAAAACTGTTTTTT
CASSQVVEKLFF
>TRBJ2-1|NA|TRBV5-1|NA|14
TGCGCCAGCAGCTTGGGCGGCCCCTACAATGAGCAGTTCTTC
CASSLGGPYNEQFF
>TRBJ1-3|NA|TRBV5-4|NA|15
TGTGCCAGCAGCCCCGCTGCAGGGACAGGAAACACCATATATTTT
CASSPAAGTGNTIYF
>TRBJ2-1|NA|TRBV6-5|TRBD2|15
TGTGCCAGCAGTTTTCTAGCGGGGGCGAACAATGAGCAGTTCTTC
CASSFLAGANNEQFF
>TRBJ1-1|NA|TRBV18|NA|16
TGTGCCAGCTCACCAGGGCGTGGGGGGTTGAACACTGAAGCTTTCTTT
CASSPGRGGLNTEAFF
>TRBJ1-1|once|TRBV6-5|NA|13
TGTGCCAGCCGCCCGGGACAGAACACTGAAGCTTTCTTT
CASRPGQNTEAFF
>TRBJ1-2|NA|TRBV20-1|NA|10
TGCAGTGCACGCCACTATGGCTACACCTTC
CSARHYGYTF
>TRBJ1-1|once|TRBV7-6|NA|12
TGTGCCAGCAGCTTGTTGGACACTGAAGCTTTCTTT
CASSLLDTEAFF
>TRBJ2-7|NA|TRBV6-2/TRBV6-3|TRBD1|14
TGTGCCAGCAGTTACCCGACAGGGGCCTACGAGCAGTACTTC
CASSYPTGAYEQYF
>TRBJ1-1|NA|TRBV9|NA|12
TGTGCCAGCAGCGGGTCGAACACTGAAGCTTTCTTT
CASSGSNTEAFF
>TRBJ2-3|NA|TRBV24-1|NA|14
TGTGCCACCAGTGAGGACCGGGACACCAATACGCAGTATTTT
CATSEDRDTNTQYF
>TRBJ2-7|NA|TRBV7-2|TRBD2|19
TGTGCCAGCAGCTTAGAGGCTAGCGGGAGGCCGGTGGGGGGCTACGAGCAGTACTTC
CASSLEASGRPVGGYEQYF
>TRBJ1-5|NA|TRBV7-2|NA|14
TGTGCCAGCAGCTCCACGATAAGCGATCAGCCCCAGCATTTT
CASSSTISDQPQHF
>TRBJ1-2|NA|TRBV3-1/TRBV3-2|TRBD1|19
TGTGCCAGCAGCCAAGCGGGAGGACAGGGGCGTGTGGGCGCCTATGGCTACACCTTC
CASSQAGGQGRVGAYGYTF
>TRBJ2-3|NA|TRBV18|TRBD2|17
TGTGCCAGCTCGCCGACCTGGGGACTAGCGGACACAGATACGCAGTATTTT
CASSPTWGLADTDTQYF
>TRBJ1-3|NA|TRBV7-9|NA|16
TGTGCCAGCAGCGGGTCCGGGACAAGCTCTGGAAACACCATATATTTT
CASSGSGTSSGNTIYF
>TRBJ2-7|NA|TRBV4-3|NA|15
TGCGCCAGCAGCCAAGGGCGAATGGGGTCCTACGAGCAGTACTTC
CASSQGRMGSYEQYF
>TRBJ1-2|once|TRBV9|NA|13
TGTGCCAGCAGCGCCACAGTTTACTATGGCTACACCTTC
CASSATVYYGYTF
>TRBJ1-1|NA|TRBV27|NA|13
TGTGCCAGCAGTTTCACAACAGGGACTGAAGCTTTCTTT
CASSFTTGTEAFF
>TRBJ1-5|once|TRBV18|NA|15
TGTGCCAGCCCCCCCGCGCGGGGGGAAAGTCAGCCCCAGCATTTT
CASPPARGESQPQHF
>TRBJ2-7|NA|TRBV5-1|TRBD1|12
TGCGCCAGCAGCCCGGATGACAGGGGCCTCCACTTC
CASSPDDRGLHF
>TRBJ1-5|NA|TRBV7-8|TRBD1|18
TGTGCCAGCAGCCCGAGGAGGGGGACAGGGAATAGCAATCAGCCCCAGCATTTT
CASSPRRGTGNSNQPQHF
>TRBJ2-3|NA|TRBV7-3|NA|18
TGTGCCAGCAGCTTAGTCCGTTCGGCGGAACCTAACACAGATACGCAGTATTTT
CASSLVRSAEPNTDTQYF
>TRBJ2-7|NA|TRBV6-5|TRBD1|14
TGTGCCAGCAGTATGGACAGGGTAAGCTACGAGCAGTACTTC
CASSMDRVSYEQYF
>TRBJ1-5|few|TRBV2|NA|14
TGTGCCAGCAGTGAAGTTGGGTTTCGCCAGCCCCAGCATTTT
CASSEVGFRQPQHF
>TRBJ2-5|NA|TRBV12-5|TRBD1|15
TGTGCTAGTGTTCGGGACAGCCGACTAAAAGAGACCCAGTACTTC
CASVRDSRLKETQYF
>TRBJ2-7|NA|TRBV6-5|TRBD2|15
TGTGCCAGCAGTTACTCTCGTCTAGCGGGGGCAGAGCAGTACTTC
CASSYSRLAGAEQYF
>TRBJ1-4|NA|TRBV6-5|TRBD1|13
TGTGCCAGCAGCTCGACAGGGACCGAAAAACTGTTTTTT
CASSSTGTEKLFF
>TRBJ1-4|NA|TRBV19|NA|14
TGTGCCACCAATAATAGAGGTTTGGGTGAAAAACTGTTTTTT
CATNNRGLGEKLFF
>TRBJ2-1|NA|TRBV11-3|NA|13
TGTGCCAGCAGCTCAGGGGGGGACAATGAGCAGTTCTTC
CASSSGGDNEQFF
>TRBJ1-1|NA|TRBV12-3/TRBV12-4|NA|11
TGTGCCAGCAAACTAGGGGGAGAAGCTTTCTTT
CASKLGGEAFF
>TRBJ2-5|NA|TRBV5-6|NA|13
TGTGCCAGCAGCTTGTGGACAGAAGAGACCCAGTACTTC
CASSLWTEETQYF
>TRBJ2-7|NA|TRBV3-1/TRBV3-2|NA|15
TGTGCCAGCAGCCCAAGACCGGGACCACTCTACGAGCAGTACTTC
CASSPRPGPLYEQYF
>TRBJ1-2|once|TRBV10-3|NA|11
TGTGCCATCCAGGGCAACTATGGCTACACCTTC
CAIQGNYGYTF
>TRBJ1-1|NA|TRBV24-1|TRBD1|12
TGTGCCACCAGTGAGGGACAGGTGGGAGCTTTCTTT
CATSEGQVGAFF
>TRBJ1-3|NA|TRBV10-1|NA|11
TGCGCCAGCCCCCAGGGAAACACCATATATTTT
CASPQGNTIYF
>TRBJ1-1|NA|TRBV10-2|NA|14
TGCGCCAGCAGGTCCCCCCTTATGACCACTGAAGCTTTCTTT
CASRSPLMTTEAFF
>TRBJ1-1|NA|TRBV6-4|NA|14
TGTGCCGGCCTAGACTGGGGGAGGGACACTGAAGCTTTCTTT
CAGLDWGRDTEAFF
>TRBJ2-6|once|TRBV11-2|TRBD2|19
TGTGCCAGCAGGAGACCGGGACTAGCGATAAGCTCTGGGGCCAACGTCCTGACTTTC
CASRRPGLAISSGANVLTF
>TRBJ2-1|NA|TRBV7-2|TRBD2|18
TGTGCCAGCAGCCGCCTGGTGGCTAGCGGAGCACTTGGGAATGAGCAGTTCTTC
CASSRLVASGALGNEQFF
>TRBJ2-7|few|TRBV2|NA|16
TGTGCCAGCAGTGAACCCGGGGGACAACGCTCCTACGAGCAGTACTTC
CASSEPGGQRSYEQYF